Listed here are 16 T cell receptor beta chains from one sample, sequenced in a study of blood T cell repertoires in COVID-19. Measured with immunoSEQ multiplex PCR; TCRdb has only the in-frame clones, and not every one. In the table there are about 110,000 clones, 88% of which are singletons. Material for sequencing was peripheral blood. These receptors came from a human donor in a cohort sampled during active COVID-19.

V usage is TRBV19 and J usage is TRBJ2-3; 10 bases align to TRBD1. The germline gives CDR1 LNHDA, CDR2 SQIVND (reference sequence). The V gene end was trimmed by 4 bases and the J gene end by 1 base; junction bases not matched to a gene: 5. The CDR3 has 16 residues. In nucleotides, the CDR3 is TGTGCCAGTAGTAGAGACAGGGGGCCTCGCACAGATACGCAGTATTTT. Protein product: CASSRDRGPRTDTQYF.

The CDR3 sequence is CASSFTTRHNEKLFF. The CDR3 DNA reads TGTGCCAGCAGTTTCACGACAAGACACAATGAAAAACTGTTTTTT. This chain uses TRBV6-6 with TRBJ1-4; D not certain. The CDR3 runs to 15 residues. In germline, CDR1 is MNHNY, CDR2 SVGAGI (reference sequence). V lost 4 bases and J 5 bases, leaving 14 bases between the germline ends.

The J gene is TRBJ1-4, the V gene TRBV23-1; D unresolved. TRBV23-1 falls under the ORF class, with uncertain function. CDR3 size: 15 residues. Deletions cut 2 bases from V and 5 bases from J, with 12 bases between. CDR3 protein: CASSQRTPPNEKLFF. The CDR3 bases are TGCGCCAGCAGTCAAAGGACTCCCCCCAATGAAAAACTGTTTTTT.

This chain uses TRBV28 with TRBJ2-3; 9 nucleotides align to TRBD2. The CDR3 has 15 residues. The V gene end was trimmed by 6 bases and the J gene end by 10 bases; junction bases not matched to a gene: 14. Germline V gene sequence: CDR1 MDHEN, CDR2 SYDVKM. The CDR3 here is CASRTLAGPKDAQYF. The DNA of the CDR3 is TGTGCCAGCAGAACTCTAGCGGGGCCTAAGGATGCGCAGTATTTT.

The chain is built from TRBV7-9 and TRBJ2-2; the D is unclear. In germline, CDR1 is SEHNR, CDR2 FQNEAQ (reference sequence). Trimming took off 0 bases at V and 7 bases at J, with 9 bases between the two ends. The CDR3 runs 14 residues. The CDR3 DNA reads TGTGCCAGCAGCTTAGCGCTATCAATCGGGGAGCTGTTTTTT. This translates into CASSLALSIGELFF.

The chain couples TRBV27 to TRBJ2-3, with 9 bases lining up with TRBD2. The CDR3 spans 14 residues. From germline, CDR1 is MNHEY and CDR2 SMNVEV (reference sequence). V was pared by 7 bases and J by 9 bases, with 11 bases of the junction left unmatched. This CDR3 is CASTGLATPSTQYF. The CDR3 DNA reads TGTGCCAGCACCGGACTAGCGACTCCCTCCACGCAGTATTTT.

The chain couples TRBV9 to TRBJ2-5, with D possibly TRBD1 on 5 matching bases. Trimming removed 0 bases at V and 1 base at J, with 10 bases between. The CDR3 is 15 amino acids. Germline assignment: CDR1 SGDLS and CDR2 YYNGEE. As DNA, the CDR3 is TGTGCCAGCAGCGTAGGTGTTGGGGCCCAAGAGACCCAGTACTTC. This encodes CASSVGVGAQETQYF. Full variable domain (rest looked up from reference TRBV9 and TRBJ2-5): DSGVTQTPKHLITATGQRVTLRCSPRSGDLSVYWYQQSLDQGLQFLIQYYNGEERAKGNILERFSAQQFPDLHSELNLSSLELGDSALYFCASSVGVGAQETQYFGPGTRLLVL.

J is TRBJ1-1 and V is TRBV6-5; 7 bases map to TRBD1. The CDR3 has 14 amino acids. Germline CDR1 MNHEY, CDR2 SVGAGI. V lost 6 bases and J lost 4; bases outside the gene matches: 8. CDR3: CASSPRGSITEAFF. The CDR3 DNA is TGTGCCAGCAGCCCCAGGGGGAGTATCACTGAAGCTTTCTTT.

The chain recombines TRBV14 with TRBJ1-5; D is uncertain. The germline gives CDR1 SGHDN, CDR2 FVKESK. This CDR3 has 12 amino acids. Trimming took off 0 bases at V and 9 bases at J, with 6 bases between the two ends. CDR3 sequence (DNA): TGTGCCAGCAGCCAAGAATTCGGGCCCCAGCATTTT. Protein: CASSQEFGPQHF. Complete variable domain (other parts from reference TRBV14 and TRBJ1-5): EAGVTQFPSHSVIEKGQTVTLRCDPISGHDNLYWYRRVMGKEIKFLLHFVKESKQDESGMPNNRFLAERTGGTYSTLKVQPAELEDSGVYFCASSQEFGPQHFGDGTRLSIL.

The chain couples TRBV29-1 to TRBJ2-7; 7 bases agree with TRBD1. The CDR3 loop spans 14 amino acids. V was pared by 0 bases and J by 7 bases, with 9 bases of the junction left unmatched. Germline-derived CDR1 and CDR2 are SQVTM and ANQGSEA. The CDR3 here is CSVEDLRQGREQYF. The CDR3 bases are TGCAGCGTTGAAGATCTCAGACAGGGTCGGGAGCAGTACTTC.

This chain joins TRBV4-2 and TRBJ1-2, with D uncertain. The length of the CDR3 is 16 residues. From germline, CDR1 is LGHNA and CDR2 YNFKEQ. Trimming cost V 4 bases and J 6 bases, with 21 bases left between them. The CDR3 DNA reads TGTGCCAGCAGCCCTGCGGCAGACCTATCGACGGATGGCTACACCTTC. Translated, it gives CASSPAADLSTDGYTF.

The rearrangement joins TRBV5-6 to TRBJ1-1; TRBD1 might be the D (5 bases). Trimming stripped 0 bases from V and 11 bases from J, with 11 bases between. The CDR3 consists of 12 residues. Germline loops: CDR1 SGHDT, CDR2 YYEEEE. The CDR3 bases are TGTGCCAGCAGCTTGGGGGGCCTTGAGGCTTTCTTT. Protein sequence: CASSLGGLEAFF. Based on the CDR3 plus reference TRBV5-6 and TRBJ1-1, the full variable domain is DAGVTQSPTHLIKTRGQQVTLRCSPKSGHDTVSWYQQALGQGPQFIFQYYEEEERQRGNFPDRFSGHQFPNYSSELNVNALLLGDSALYLCASSLGGLEAFFGQGTRLTVV.

The rearrangement links TRBV11-2 to TRBJ2-7, with 9 bases that match TRBD1. The CDR3 loop spans 15 amino acids. After removal of 1 base from V and 3 bases from J, the junction contained 4 bases not matched to a gene. The germline CDR1 and CDR2 sequences are SGHAT and FQNNGV. The CDR3 DNA is TGTGCCAGCAGCTTAGCGGGACAGGGCTACTACGAGCAGTACTTC. This gives the protein CASSLAGQGYYEQYF.

This clone appeared a single time. V usage is TRBV19 and J usage is TRBJ2-7; D may be TRBD2 (5 bases). Germline CDR1 LNHDA, CDR2 SQIVND (reference sequence). CDR3 length: 14 amino acids. V dropped 5 bases and J dropped 0 bases, with 11 bases sitting between them. The CDR3 coding sequence is TGTGCCAGTAGTTATCAAGCGGTCTCCTACGAGCAGTACTTC. This codes for CASSYQAVSYEQYF.

The chain recombines TRBV5-6 with TRBJ2-3; weak D call: TRBD2 (6 bases). Trimming left V 3 bases short and J 1 base short, with 12 bases between. This CDR3 has 15 amino acids. Germline V gene data show CDR1 as SGHDT and CDR2 as YYEEEE. The CDR3 loop reads CASSSGLSGTDTQYF. For the CDR3, the DNA is TGTGCCAGCAGCTCGGGACTTAGTGGCACAGATACGCAGTATTTT.

This chain links TRBV6-7 with TRBJ2-2; possible D gene TRBD2, 6 bases. TRBV6-7 is an ORF, with its function uncertain. The CDR3 is 12 amino acids. The V gene lost 5 bases and the J gene lost 7 bases, with 8 bases spanning the gap. The CDR3 is CASSRRGGELFF. DNA of the CDR3: TGTGCCAGCAGTAGGCGGGGCGGGGAGCTGTTTTTT.